This section outlines one T cell receptor beta chain sequence together with its context. Its antigen remains unknown. These data come from a study of memory CD4+ T cells and cytomegalovirus serostatus. On the study more broadly: Of the healthy Belgian adults, fewer than 10 were CMV seropositive and 20 to 30 seronegative.

The assay was immunoSEQ multiplex PCR, and TCRdb's table has in-frame clones only and misses some. Of under 55,000 clones in the sample, around 80% were seen once. Whole-study findings and limits: CMV serostatus prediction reached median AUC roughly 0.95, or 0.91 with US-trained model.

The sort gate was single viable CD3+CD4+CD8-CD45RO+ cells for memory CD4+ T cells. Donors' CMV status reflects serum IgG against pp150, pp28, p38, p52. Trimming took 8 bases from V and 10 from J, leaving 15 bases between them. The CDR3 sequence is 13 residues long. CDR1 is SNHLY and CDR2 is FYNNEI in the germline V gene. The rearrangement uses TRBV2 and TRBJ1-6, with unresolved D. This receptor was obtained from an adult in good health and CMV-seropositive. Sequenced material: memory CD4+ T cells from blood. The CDR3 region is CASYLSGSSPLHF. In DNA, the CDR3 is TGTGCCAGCTACCTAAGTGGCAGCTCACCCCTCCACTTT.